This T cell receptor (beta chain) originates from a study of OX40 agonist ivuxolimab in advanced cancers. With respect to the entire study: The costimulatory receptor OX40 (CD134) was targeted by ivuxolimab, a fully human IgG2 agonistic monoclonal antibody. Intravenous ivuxolimab was administered to patients every 2 weeks at six dose levels: 0.01, 0.1, 0.3, 1.5, 3 and 10 mg/kg. Peripheral TCRbeta sequencing aimed to test whether ivuxolimab altered TCR sequence diversity and caused clonal T-cell expansion. Of the approximately 54 dose-escalation patients, hepatocellular carcinoma was present in about 19, melanoma in roughly 15, renal cell carcinoma in 9 and head and neck cancer in 9. Prior anti-PD-1, anti-PD-L1 or anti-CTLA-4 therapy was permitted, and checkpoint inhibitors had been received by about 37% of dose-escalation patients. In the dose-escalation cohort, around four fifths of patients were male, and the mean age was around 60 years, with a range of about 23 to 90. Three dose-escalation patients achieved partial responses, one with hepatocellular carcinoma and two with cutaneous melanoma. The paper reports the monotherapy dose-escalation portion (N = 52 patients) of the phase I ivuxolimab trial.

Genomic DNA was extracted from sorted cells for sequencing of the TCRbeta CDR3 region. The immunoSEQ Assay was used for sequencing of TCRbeta CDR3 regions. TCRdb took this table from immuneACCESS and kept in-frame rearrangements with V and J called. Such tables lack part of the clones; where checked against another copy, unresolved V genes explain under half of the gap, and the rest is unexplained. This sample holds tens of thousands of clones; about nine tenths were observed only once. Around 28% of the sample is taken by the ten largest. To note about this clone: Its antigen remains undetermined. No quality values exist for individual bases; no much larger clone is one base distant.

Overall study outcomes, separate from this receptor: In the 0.1-3.0 mg/kg groups, partial responders had among the lowest normalized peripheral clonal expansion, particularly in CD8+ T cells. After ivuxolimab, more expanded clones were found on average in CD8+ T cells than in CD4+ T cells. At doses from 0.1 to 3.0 mg/kg, clonal expansion was seen in both CD4+ and CD8+ blood T cells between baseline and week 6. The antigen specificity of the peripheral T cells that underwent clonal expansion was not determined. Low levels of normalized T-cell clonal expansion were also shown by some nonresponding patients.

Patients with autoimmune disease history or receiving systemic immunosuppression were excluded from the trial. Peripheral blood for TCR sequencing was collected from all dose cohorts at baseline, on cycle 4 day 1, and on cycle 7 day 1. The samples were drawn from a first-in-human, open-label, multicenter phase I dose-escalation trial of ivuxolimab. Adults with locally advanced or metastatic head and neck squamous cell, hepatocellular, melanoma or renal cell carcinoma were enrolled in the trial. Before TCR sequencing, CD4+ T cells and CD8+ T cells from peripheral blood were sorted into separate populations. The CDR3 runs 15 amino acids, cysteine and phenylalanine included. This entry keeps only the CDR3 DNA: 45 bases, framed from base 1. CDR1 LGHNT and CDR2 FRNRAP are derived from the germline V gene. V is shortened by 6 bases, J by 4 bases, and the region joining them spans 16 bases.

The sequence links TRBV12-5 to TRBJ2-1; a tentative D call is TRBD1 (8 bases match). Material: CD4+ or CD8+ T cells sorted from blood, obtained in a trial of the OX40 agonist ivuxolimab. The sequence was obtained from an adult with an advanced solid tumor such as melanoma, head and neck, liver or kidney cancer. The sequence in DNA is TGTGCTAGTGGGGAAGGACAGGGACTATACAATGAGCAGTTCTTC. Its protein product is CASGEGQGLYNEQFF.